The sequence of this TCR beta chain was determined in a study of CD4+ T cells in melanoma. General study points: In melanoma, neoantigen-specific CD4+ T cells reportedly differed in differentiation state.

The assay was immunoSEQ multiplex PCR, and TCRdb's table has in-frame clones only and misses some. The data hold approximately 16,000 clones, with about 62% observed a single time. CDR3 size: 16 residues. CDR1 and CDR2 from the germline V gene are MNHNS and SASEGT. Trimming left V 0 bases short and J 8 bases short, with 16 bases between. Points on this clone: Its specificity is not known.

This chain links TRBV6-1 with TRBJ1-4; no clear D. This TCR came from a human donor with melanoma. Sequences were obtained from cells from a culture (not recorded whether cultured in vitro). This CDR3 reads CASSEALLDGIEKLFF. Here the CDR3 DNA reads TGTGCCAGCAGTGAAGCGCTTCTGGATGGGATCGAAAAACTGTTTTTT.